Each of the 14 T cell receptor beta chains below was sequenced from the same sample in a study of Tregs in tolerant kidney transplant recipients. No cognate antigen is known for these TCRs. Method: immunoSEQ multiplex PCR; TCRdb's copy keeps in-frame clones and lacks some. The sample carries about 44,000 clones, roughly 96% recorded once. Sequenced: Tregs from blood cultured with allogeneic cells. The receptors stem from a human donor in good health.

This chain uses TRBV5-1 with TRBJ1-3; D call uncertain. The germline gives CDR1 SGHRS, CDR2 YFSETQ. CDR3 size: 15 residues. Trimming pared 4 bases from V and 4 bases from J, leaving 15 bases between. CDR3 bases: TGCGCCAGCAGCGTCAGGTTTGCGGAGGGAAACACCATATATTTT. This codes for CASSVRFAEGNTIYF.

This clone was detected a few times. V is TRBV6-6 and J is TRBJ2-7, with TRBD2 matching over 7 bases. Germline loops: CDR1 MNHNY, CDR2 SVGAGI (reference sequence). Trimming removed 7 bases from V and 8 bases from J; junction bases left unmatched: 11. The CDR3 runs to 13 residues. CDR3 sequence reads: CASTLGGGSQQYF. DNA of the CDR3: TGTGCCAGCACCCTGGGGGGAGGGTCTCAGCAGTACTTC.

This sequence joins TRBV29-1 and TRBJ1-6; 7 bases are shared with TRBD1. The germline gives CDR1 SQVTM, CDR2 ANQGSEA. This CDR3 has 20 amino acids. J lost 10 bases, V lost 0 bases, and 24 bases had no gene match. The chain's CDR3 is CSVEDRRPSGGLLTGSPLHF. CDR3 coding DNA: TGCAGCGTTGAAGATCGGAGGCCCTCAGGGGGGCTCTTAACGGGGTCACCCCTCCACTTT. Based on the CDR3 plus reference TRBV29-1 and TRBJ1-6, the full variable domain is SAVISQKPSRDICQRGTSLTIQCQVDSQVTMMFWYRQQPGQSLTLIATANQGSEATYESGFVIDKFPISRPNLTFSTLTVSNMSPEDSSIYLCSVEDRRPSGGLLTGSPLHFGNGTRLTVT.

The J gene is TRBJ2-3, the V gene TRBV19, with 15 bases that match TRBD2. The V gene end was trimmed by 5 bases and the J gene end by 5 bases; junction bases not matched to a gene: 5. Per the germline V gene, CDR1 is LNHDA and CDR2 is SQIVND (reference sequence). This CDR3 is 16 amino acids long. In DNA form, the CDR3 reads TGTGCCAGTAGTCCCAGGACTAGCGGGGGGGAAGATACGCAGTATTTT. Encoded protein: CASSPRTSGGEDTQYF.

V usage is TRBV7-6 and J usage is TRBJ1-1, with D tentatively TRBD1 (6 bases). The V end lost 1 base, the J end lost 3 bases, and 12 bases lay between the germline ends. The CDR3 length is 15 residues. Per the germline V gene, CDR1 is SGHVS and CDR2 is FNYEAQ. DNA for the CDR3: TGTGCCAGCAGCTTAGAAGGCAGGGGAGACACTGAAGCTTTCTTT. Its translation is CASSLEGRGDTEAFF.

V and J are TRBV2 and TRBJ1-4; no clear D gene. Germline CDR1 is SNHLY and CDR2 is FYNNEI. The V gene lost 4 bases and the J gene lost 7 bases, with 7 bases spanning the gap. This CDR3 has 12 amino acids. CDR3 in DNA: TGTGCCAGCAGTGGACGGGGTGAAAAACTGTTTTTT. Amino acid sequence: CASSGRGEKLFF.

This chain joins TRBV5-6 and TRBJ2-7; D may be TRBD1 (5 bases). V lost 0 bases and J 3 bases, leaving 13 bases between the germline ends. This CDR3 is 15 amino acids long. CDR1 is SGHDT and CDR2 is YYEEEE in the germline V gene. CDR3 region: CASSLVWGRSYEQYF. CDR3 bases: TGTGCCAGCAGCTTGGTATGGGGCAGGAGCTACGAGCAGTACTTC.

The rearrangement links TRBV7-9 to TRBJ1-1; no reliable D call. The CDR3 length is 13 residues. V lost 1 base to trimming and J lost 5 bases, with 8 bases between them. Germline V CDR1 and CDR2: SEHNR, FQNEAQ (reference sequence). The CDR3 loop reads CASSLVGETEAFF. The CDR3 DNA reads TGTGCCAGCAGCTTAGTTGGGGAGACTGAAGCTTTCTTT.

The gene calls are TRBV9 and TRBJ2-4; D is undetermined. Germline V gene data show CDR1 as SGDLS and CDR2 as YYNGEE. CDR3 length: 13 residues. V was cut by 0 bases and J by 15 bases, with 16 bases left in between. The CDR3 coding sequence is TGTGCCAGCAGCGTAGGACCTGGGGATATAAGGTACTTC. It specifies CASSVGPGDIRYF.

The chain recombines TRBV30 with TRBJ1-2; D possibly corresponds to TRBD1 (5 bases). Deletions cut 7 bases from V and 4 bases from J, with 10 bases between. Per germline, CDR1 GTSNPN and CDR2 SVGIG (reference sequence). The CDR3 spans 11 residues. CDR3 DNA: TGTGCCTCTGCAACAGGCTATGGCTACACCTTC. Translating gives CASATGYGYTF.

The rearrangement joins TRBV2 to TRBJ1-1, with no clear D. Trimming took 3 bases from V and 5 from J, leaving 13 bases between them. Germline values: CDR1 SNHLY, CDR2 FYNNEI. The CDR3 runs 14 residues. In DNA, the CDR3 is TGTGCCAGCAGTGAGAGAGACTCTAGAACTGAAGCTTTCTTT. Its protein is CASSERDSRTEAFF.

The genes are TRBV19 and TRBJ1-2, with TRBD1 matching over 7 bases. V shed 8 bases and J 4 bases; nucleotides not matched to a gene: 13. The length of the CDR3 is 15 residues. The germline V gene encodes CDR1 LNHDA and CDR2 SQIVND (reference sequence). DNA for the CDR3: TGTGCCAGTTTTTCGGGACAGCCTACTCCCTATGGCTACACCTTC. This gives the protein CASFSGQPTPYGYTF.

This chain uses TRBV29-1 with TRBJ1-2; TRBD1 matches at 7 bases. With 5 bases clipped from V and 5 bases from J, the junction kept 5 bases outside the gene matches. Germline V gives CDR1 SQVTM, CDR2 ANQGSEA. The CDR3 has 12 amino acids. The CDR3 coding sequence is TGCAGCGTTTCCAGGGGGGGATATGGCTACACCTTC. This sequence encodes CSVSRGGYGYTF.

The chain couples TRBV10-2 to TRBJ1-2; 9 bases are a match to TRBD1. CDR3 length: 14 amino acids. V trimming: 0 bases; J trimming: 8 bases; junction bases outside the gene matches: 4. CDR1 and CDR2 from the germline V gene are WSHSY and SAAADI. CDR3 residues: CASSESWTGEGYTF. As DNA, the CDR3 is TGCGCCAGCAGTGAGTCGTGGACAGGGGAAGGCTACACCTTC.